This TCR beta chain was obtained from a study of read filtering for tumor transcriptome and immune sequencing. This clonotype has at least ten counts. J was trimmed by 10 bases and V by 5 bases; bases with no gene match: 10. This CDR3 contains 14 residues. The library was built from about 0.4 ug RNA with molecular barcoded adaptors for alpha/delta and beta/gamma chains. TCRdb processed the reads anew with MiXCR; each CDR3 protein has one entry. This sample has some 46,000 distinct CDR3 sequences, with around 21% found just once. This sequence originates from a donor aged 40 or older with multiple myeloma. Specimen: a population of CD138-negative cells sorted from bone marrow. This chain uses TRBV12-3 or TRBV12-4 with TRBJ2-4; 8 bases match TRBD2. The CDR3 loop reads CASSAGLAGGIQYF. The DNA for the CDR3 is TGTGCCAGCAGTGCCGGACTAGCCGGTGGAATTCAGTACTTC.